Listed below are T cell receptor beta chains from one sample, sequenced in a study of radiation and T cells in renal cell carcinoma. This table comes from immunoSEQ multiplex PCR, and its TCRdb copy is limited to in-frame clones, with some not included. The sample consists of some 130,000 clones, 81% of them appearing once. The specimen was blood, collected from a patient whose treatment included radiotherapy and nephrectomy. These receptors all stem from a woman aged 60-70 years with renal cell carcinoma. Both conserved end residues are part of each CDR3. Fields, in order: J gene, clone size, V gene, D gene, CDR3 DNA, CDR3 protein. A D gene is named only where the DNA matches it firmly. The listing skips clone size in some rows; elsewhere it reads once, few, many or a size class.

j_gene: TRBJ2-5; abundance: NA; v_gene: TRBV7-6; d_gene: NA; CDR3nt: TGTGCCAGCAGCCGGGCAGGGGAGACCCAGTACTTC; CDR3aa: CASSRAGETQYF
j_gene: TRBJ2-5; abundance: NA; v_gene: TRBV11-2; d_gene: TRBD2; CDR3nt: TGTGCCAGCAGCTTACGAGCGGGAGGTCCTGAGACCCAGTACTTC; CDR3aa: CASSLRAGGPETQYF
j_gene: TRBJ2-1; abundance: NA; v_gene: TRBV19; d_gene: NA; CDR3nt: TGTGCCAGTACCTCGGACAGCGTCTACAATGAGCAGTTCTTC; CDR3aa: CASTSDSVYNEQFF
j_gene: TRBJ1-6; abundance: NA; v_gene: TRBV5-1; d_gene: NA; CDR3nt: TGCGCCAGCAGTTCTTCAGGGCCATATTCACCCCTCCACTTT; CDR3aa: CASSSSGPYSPLHF
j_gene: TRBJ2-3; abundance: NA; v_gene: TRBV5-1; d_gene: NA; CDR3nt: TGCGCCAGCAGCTTGGTAGGCACAGATACGCAGTATTTT; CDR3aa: CASSLVGTDTQYF
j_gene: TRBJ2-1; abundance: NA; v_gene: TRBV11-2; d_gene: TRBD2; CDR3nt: TGTGCCAGCAGCCGACTAGCGGGGGGACTCAATGAGCAGTTCTTC; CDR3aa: CASSRLAGGLNEQFF
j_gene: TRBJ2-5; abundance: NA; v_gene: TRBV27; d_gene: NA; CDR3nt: TGTGCCAGCAGTTTATCGATGGGGGGGGGCGGGACCCAGTACTTC; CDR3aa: CASSLSMGGGGTQYF
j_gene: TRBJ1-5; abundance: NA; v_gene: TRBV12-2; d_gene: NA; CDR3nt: TGTGCAAGTCGCTTAGCGTACCGCAATCAGCCCCAGCATTTT; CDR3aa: CASRLAYRNQPQHF
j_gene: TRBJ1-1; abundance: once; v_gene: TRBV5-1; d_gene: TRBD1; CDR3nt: TGCGCCAGCAGCCCCGACAGGGAAGGGGGTGAAGCTTTCTTT; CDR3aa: CASSPDREGGEAFF
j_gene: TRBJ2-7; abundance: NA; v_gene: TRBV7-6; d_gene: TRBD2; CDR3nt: TGTGCCAGCAGCTTCGGGGGGACGACCTACGAGCAGTACTTC; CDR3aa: CASSFGGTTYEQYF
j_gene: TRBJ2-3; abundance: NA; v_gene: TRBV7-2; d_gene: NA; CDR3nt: TGTGCCAGCAGCTTAGCGAGGATAGCATCAGATACGCAGTATTTT; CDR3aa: CASSLARIASDTQYF
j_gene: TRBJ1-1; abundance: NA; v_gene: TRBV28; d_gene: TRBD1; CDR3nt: TGTGCCAGCAGACAGGGGGCCTCGTCAGCTTTCTTT; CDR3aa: CASRQGASSAFF
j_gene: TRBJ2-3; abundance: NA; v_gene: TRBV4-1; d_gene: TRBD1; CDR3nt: TGCGCCAGCAGCCAGCAACCGGGACAGGGTGCCGATACGCAGTATTTT; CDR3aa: CASSQQPGQGADTQYF
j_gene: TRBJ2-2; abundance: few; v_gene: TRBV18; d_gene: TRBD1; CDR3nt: TGTGCCAGCTCACATGAAATTCAAGCCGGGACAGGACGCACCGGGGAGCTGTTTTTT; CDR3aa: CASSHEIQAGTGRTGELFF
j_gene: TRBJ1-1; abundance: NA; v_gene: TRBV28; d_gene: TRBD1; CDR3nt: TGTGCCAGCAGTTTATGGAGGACAGGGGGCTTTACTGAAGCTTTCTTT; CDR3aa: CASSLWRTGGFTEAFF
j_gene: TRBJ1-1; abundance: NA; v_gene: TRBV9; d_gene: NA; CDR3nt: TGTGCCAGCAGGCCCTTAACAGGCATCACTGAAGCTTTCTTT; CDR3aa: CASRPLTGITEAFF
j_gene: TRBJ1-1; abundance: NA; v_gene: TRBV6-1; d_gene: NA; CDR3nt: TGTGCCAGCAGTGAAGCGACCAACACTGAAGCTTTCTTT; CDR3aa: CASSEATNTEAFF